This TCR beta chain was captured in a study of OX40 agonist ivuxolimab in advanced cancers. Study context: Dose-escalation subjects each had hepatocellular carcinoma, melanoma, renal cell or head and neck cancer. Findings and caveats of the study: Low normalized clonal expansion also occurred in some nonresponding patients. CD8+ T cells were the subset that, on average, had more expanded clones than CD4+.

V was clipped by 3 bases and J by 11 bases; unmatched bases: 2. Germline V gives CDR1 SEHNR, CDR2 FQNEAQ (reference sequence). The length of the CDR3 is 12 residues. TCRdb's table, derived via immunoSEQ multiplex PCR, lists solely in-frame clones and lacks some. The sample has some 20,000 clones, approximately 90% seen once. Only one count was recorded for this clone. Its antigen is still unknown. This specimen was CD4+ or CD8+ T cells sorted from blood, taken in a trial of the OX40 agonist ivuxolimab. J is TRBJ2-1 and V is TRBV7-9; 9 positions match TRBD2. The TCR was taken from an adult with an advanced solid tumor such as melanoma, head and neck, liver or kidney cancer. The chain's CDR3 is CASSFAGGQQFF. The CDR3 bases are TGTGCCAGCAGCTTCGCGGGGGGGCAGCAGTTCTTC.